This TCR beta chain stems from a study of control samples from healthy donors and cancer patients. V gave up 1 base and J gave up 4 bases; unmatched junction bases: 6. This CDR3 is built from 15 residues. Germline V CDR1 and CDR2: SEHNR, FQNEAQ (reference sequence). TCRdb's copy holds only in-frame clones and misses some; the assay was immunoSEQ multiplex PCR. The repertoire holds about 110,000 clones, with 90% as singletons. The chain links TRBV7-9 to TRBJ2-7; 8 nucleotides match TRBD1. Sequences were obtained from blood. This TCR was recovered from a human donor in good health. The donor label of this sample is uncertain. The CDR3 DNA sequence: TGTGCCAGCAGCTTAGAAGGACAGGGTTTTTACGAGCAGTACTTC. This codes for CASSLEGQGFYEQYF. Combining the CDR3 with reference TRBV7-9 and TRBJ2-7 gives the whole variable domain DTGVSQNPRHKITKRGQNVTFRCDPISEHNRLYWYRQTLGQGPEFLTYFQNEAQLEKSRLLSDRFSAERPKGSFSTLEIQRTEQGDSAMYLCASSLEGQGFYEQYFGPGTRLTVT.